The 6 T cell receptor beta chains given below trace back to one sample, sequenced in a study of blood T cell repertoires in COVID-19. The method was immunoSEQ multiplex PCR; TCRdb's version includes in-frame clones alone and lacks a portion of them. The sample carries more than 300,000 clones, approximately 90% recorded once. Sequencing was done on a sample of peripheral blood. These receptors originate from a woman younger than 35 who had recovered from COVID-19.

In this sample, this clone turned up once. This chain links TRBV7-2 with TRBJ2-5; D might be TRBD2 (6 bases). Germline lookup yields CDR1 SGHTA and CDR2 FQGNSA. Trimming left V 8 bases short and J 3 bases short, with 16 bases between. The CDR3 runs 14 residues. The CDR3 reads CASAALVAEETQYF. As DNA, the CDR3 is TGTGCCAGCGCAGCCCTGGTAGCGGAAGAGACCCAGTACTTC.

The V call is TRBV30, the J call TRBJ1-3; D is uncertain. Germline V lookup: CDR1 GTSNPN, CDR2 SVGIG (reference sequence). Trimming stripped 1 base from V and 4 bases from J, with 8 bases between. The CDR3 has 13 residues. The CDR3 loop reads CAWSGDTGNTIYF. The CDR3 nucleotides are TGTGCCTGGAGTGGAGACACCGGAAACACCATATATTTT.

The V call is TRBV2, the J call TRBJ1-6; a weak D match, TRBD1 (6 bases). The germline V gene encodes CDR1 SNHLY and CDR2 FYNNEI. The length of the CDR3 is 13 residues. Trimming left V 6 bases short and J 13 bases short, with 16 bases between. For the CDR3, the DNA is TGTGCCAGCAGGGAACTCCATAGGGGGCCCCTCCACTTT. It yields the protein CASRELHRGPLHF.

This clone came up a few times. The chain has TRBV7-2 and TRBJ1-1; TRBD1 might be the D (6 bases). Germline V gene sequence: CDR1 SGHTA, CDR2 FQGNSA. The CDR3 is 15 amino acids. Trimming removed 1 base at V and 8 bases at J, with 17 bases between. CDR3 sequence reads: CASSLEGGRRSEAFF. CDR3 DNA sequence: TGTGCCAGCAGCTTAGAGGGGGGGAGAAGGTCCGAAGCTTTCTTT.

The rearrangement joins TRBV7-9 to TRBJ2-1; the match to TRBD2 covers 9 bases. CDR1 is SEHNR and CDR2 is FQNEAQ in the germline V gene (reference sequence). The CDR3 has 15 residues. V was clipped by 5 bases and J by 1 base; unmatched bases: 3. The CDR3 loop is CASSRSGSSYNEQFF. The CDR3 region has the DNA TGTGCCAGCAGCCGTAGCGGGAGTTCCTACAATGAGCAGTTCTTC.

The chain uses TRBV7-9 and TRBJ2-3; D unclear. From germline, CDR1 is SEHNR and CDR2 FQNEAQ (reference sequence). Trimming shortened V by 5 bases and J by 1 base, and 7 bases separated the two germline ends. CDR3 length: 13 residues. As DNA, the CDR3 is TGTGCCAGCAGCCCTCCTGGCACAGATACGCAGTATTTT. Translating gives CASSPPGTDTQYF. Complete variable domain (other parts from reference TRBV7-9 and TRBJ2-3): DTGVSQNPRHKITKRGQNVTFRCDPISEHNRLYWYRQTLGQGPEFLTYFQNEAQLEKSRLLSDRFSAERPKGSFSTLEIQRTEQGDSAMYLCASSPPGTDTQYFGPGTRLTVL.